The clone carrying this T cell receptor (beta chain) has only a few counts. Its antigen remains unidentified. Nominal health characterized the donors when sampled, though unrecorded immune exposures were likely. This sample was taken from a study of cytomegalovirus exposure and HLA in healthy donors. Study results and limitations: It emerged from a later analysis that several of the most significant clusters appeared to be linked to common viral pathogens.

CDR3 length equals 13 residues. V lost 2 bases and J lost 7, with 12 bases in between. CDR1 MNHEY and CDR2 SVGAGI come from the germline V gene. Both 60 Vbeta primers and 13 Jbeta primers went into the PCR. Data came from immunoSEQ multiplex PCR; TCRdb stores just in-frame clones and leaves some out. The table lists around 210,000 clones, approximately 78% of them singletons. Material for sequencing was PBMCs. The clonotype originates from a boy younger than 18 in good health and CMV-seronegative. The J gene is TRBJ2-7, the V gene TRBV6-5; tentative D call: TRBD2 (5 bases). CDR3 amino acids: CASSYEGPGEQYF. As DNA, the CDR3 is TGTGCCAGCAGTTACGAGGGCCCCGGGGAGCAGTACTTC.